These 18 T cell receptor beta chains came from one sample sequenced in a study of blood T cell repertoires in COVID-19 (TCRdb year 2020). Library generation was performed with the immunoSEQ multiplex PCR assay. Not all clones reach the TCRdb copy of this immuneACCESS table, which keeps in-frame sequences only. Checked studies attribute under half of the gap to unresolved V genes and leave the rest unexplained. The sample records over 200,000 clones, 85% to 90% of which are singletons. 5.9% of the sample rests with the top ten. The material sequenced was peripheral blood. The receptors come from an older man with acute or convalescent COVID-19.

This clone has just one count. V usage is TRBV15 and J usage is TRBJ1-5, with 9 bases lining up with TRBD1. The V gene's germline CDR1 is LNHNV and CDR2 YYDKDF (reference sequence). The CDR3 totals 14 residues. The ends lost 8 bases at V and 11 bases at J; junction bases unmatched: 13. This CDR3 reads CATSRGTGNTAQHF. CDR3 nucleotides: TGTGCCACCTCTCGCGGGACAGGGAATACAGCCCAGCATTTT.

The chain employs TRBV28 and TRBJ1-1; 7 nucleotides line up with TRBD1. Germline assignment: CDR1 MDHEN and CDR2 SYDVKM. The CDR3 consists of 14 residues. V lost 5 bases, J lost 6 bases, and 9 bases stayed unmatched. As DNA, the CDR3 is TGTGCCAGCAGTCTTCGGGACAGTTACGCTGAAGCTTTCTTT. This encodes CASSLRDSYAEAFF. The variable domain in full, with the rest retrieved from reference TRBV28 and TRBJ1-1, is DVKVTQSSRYLVKRTGEKVFLECVQDMDHENMFWYRQDPGLGLRLIYFSYDVKMKEKGDIPEGYSVSREKKERFSLILESASTNQTSMYLCASSLRDSYAEAFFGQGTRLTVV.

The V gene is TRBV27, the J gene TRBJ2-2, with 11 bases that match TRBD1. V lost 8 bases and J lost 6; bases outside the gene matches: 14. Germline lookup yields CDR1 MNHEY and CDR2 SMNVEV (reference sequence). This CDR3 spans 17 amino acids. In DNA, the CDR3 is TGTGCCAGCCCTAAGGGGCGGACAGGGGGCGTAGCCGGGGAGCTGTTTTTT. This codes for CASPKGRTGGVAGELFF.

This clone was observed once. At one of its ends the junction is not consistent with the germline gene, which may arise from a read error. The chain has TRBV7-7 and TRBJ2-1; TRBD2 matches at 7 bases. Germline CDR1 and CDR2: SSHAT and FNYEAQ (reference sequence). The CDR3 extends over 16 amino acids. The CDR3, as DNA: TGTGCTAGCAGCTTAGGGGTCGACGGACTAGAGAATGAGCAGTTCTTC. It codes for CASSLGVDGLENEQFF.

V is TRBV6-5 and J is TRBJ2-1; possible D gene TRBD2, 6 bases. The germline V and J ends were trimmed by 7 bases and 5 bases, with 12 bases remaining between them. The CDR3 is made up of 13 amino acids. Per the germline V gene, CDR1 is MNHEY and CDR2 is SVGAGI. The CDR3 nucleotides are TGTGCCAGCACGGGGGTGCCGGACAATGAGCAGTTCTTC. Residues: CASTGVPDNEQFF.

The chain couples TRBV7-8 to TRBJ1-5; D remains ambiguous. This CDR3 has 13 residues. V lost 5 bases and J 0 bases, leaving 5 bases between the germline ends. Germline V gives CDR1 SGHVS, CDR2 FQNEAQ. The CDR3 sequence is CASSHYSNQPQHF. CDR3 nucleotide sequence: TGTGCCAGCAGCCACTATAGCAATCAGCCCCAGCATTTT. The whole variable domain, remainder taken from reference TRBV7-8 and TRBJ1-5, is GAGVSQSPRYKVAKRGQDVALRCDPISGHVSLFWYQQALGQGPEFLTYFQNEAQLDKSGLPSDRFFAERPEGSVSTLKIQRTQQEDSAVYLCASSHYSNQPQHFGDGTRLSIL.

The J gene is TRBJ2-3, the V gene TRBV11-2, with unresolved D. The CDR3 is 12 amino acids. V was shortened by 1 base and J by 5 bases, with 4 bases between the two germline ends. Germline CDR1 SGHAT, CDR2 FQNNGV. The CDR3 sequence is CASSLVLDTQYF. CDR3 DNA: TGTGCCAGCAGCTTAGTTCTAGATACGCAGTATTTT. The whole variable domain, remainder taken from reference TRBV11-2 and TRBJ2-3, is EAGVAQSPRYKIIEKRQSVAFWCNPISGHATLYWYQQILGQGPKLLIQFQNNGVVDDSQLPKDRFSAERLKGVDSTLKIQPAKLEDSAVYLCASSLVLDTQYFGPGTRLTVL.

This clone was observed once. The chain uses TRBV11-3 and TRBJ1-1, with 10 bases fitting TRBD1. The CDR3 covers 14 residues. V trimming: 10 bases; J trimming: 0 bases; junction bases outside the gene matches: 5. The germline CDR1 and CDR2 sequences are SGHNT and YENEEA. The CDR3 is CATKTGGMNTEAFF. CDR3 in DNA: TGTGCCACCAAGACAGGGGGCATGAACACTGAAGCTTTCTTT.

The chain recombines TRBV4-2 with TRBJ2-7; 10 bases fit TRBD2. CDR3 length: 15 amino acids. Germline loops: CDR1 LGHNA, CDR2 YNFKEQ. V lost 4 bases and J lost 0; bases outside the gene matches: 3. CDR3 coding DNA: TGTGCCAGCAGCCCTACTAGCGGGGTCTCCTACGAGCAGTACTTC. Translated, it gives CASSPTSGVSYEQYF.

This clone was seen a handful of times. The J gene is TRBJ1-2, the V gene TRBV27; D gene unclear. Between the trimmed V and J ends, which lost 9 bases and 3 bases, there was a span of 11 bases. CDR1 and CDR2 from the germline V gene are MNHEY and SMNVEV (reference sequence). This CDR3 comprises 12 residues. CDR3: CASFVGDYGYTF. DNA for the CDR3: TGTGCCAGTTTTGTCGGGGACTATGGCTACACCTTC.

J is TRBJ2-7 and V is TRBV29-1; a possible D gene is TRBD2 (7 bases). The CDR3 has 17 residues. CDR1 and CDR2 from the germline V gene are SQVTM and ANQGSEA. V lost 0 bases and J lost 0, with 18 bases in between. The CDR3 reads CSVEDPGGQGNSYEQYV. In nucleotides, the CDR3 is TGCAGCGTTGAAGACCCGGGGGGACAAGGGAACTCCTACGAGCAGTACGTC.

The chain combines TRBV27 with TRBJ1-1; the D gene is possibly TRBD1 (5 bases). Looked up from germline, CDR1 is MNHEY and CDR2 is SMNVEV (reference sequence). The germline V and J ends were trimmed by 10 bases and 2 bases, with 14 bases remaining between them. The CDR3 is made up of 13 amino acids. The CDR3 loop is CATKTAGNTEAFF. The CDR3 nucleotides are TGTGCCACCAAGACAGCCGGAAACACTGAAGCTTTCTTT.

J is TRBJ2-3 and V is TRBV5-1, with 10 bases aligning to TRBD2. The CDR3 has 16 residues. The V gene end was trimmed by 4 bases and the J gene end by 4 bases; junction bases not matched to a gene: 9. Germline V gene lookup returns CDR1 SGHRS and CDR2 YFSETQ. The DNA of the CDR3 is TGCGCCAGCAGCGAGGCTAGCGGGAGTTCCTCAGATACGCAGTATTTT. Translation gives CASSEASGSSSDTQYF.

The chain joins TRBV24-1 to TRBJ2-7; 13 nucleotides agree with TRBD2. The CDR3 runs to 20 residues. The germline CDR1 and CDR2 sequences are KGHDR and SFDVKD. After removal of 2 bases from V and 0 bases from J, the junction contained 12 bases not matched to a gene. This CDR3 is CATSDSTTSGRAVISYEQYV. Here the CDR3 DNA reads TGTGCCACCAGTGATTCCACAACTAGCGGGAGGGCCGTTATCTCCTACGAGCAGTACGTC.

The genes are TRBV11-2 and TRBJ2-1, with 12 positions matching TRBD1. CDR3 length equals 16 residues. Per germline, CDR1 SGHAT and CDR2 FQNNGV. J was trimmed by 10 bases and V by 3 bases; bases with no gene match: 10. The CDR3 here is CASSLTGTGGPKEQFF. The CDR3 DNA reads TGTGCCAGCAGCTTGACCGGGACAGGGGGCCCCAAGGAGCAGTTCTTC. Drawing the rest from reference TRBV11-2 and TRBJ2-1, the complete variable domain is EAGVAQSPRYKIIEKRQSVAFWCNPISGHATLYWYQQILGQGPKLLIQFQNNGVVDDSQLPKDRFSAERLKGVDSTLKIQPAKLEDSAVYLCASSLTGTGGPKEQFFGPGTRLTVL.

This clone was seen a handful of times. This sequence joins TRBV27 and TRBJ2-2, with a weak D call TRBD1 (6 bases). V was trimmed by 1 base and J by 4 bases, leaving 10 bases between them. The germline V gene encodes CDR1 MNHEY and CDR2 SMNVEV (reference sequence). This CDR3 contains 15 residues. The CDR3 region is CASSLWGRGTGELFF. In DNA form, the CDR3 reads TGTGCCAGCAGTTTATGGGGGCGAGGCACCGGGGAGCTGTTTTTT.

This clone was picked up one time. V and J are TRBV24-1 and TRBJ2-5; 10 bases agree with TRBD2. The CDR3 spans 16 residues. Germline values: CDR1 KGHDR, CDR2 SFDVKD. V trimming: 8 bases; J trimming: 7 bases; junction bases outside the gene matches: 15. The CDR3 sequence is CATTSSGRLGRVTQYF. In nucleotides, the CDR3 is TGTGCCACCACCAGTAGCGGGAGGTTAGGAAGGGTGACCCAGTACTTC.

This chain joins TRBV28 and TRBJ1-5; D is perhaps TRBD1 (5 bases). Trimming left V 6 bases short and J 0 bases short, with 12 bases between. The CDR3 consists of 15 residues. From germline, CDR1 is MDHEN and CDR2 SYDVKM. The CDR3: CASRRTGHSNQPQHF. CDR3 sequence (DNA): TGTGCCAGCAGGCGTACAGGTCATAGCAATCAGCCCCAGCATTTT.